This T cell receptor (beta chain) was identified during a study of cytomegalovirus exposure and HLA in healthy donors. V gave up 4 bases and J gave up 5 bases, with 16 bases separating them. The CDR3 has 14 amino acids. The germline gives CDR1 SGHRS, CDR2 YFSETQ. Study observations and caveats: Presence/absence analyses assumed roughly uniform sequencing depth across donors.

This clone has just one count. The antigen is not known. In the PCR, 60 Vbeta and 13 Jbeta primers were used. Generated by immunoSEQ multiplex PCR, the TCRdb table keeps only in-frame clones and is missing some. The sample consists of roughly 150,000 clones, around 78% of them appearing once. The material sequenced was PBMCs. The chain carries TRBV5-1 and TRBJ2-7; tentatively, D is TRBD1 (6 bases). The receptor comes from a middle-aged woman in good health and CMV-seronegative. In DNA, the CDR3 is TGCGCCAGCAGCGTGCCAGGGACACAACACGAGCAGTACTTC. This sequence encodes CASSVPGTQHEQYF. Full variable domain (remainder filled in from reference TRBV5-1 and TRBJ2-7): KAGVTQTPRYLIKTRGQQVTLSCSPISGHRSVSWYQQTPGQGLQFLFEYFSETQRNKGNFPGRFSGRQFSNSRSEMNVSTLELGDSALYLCASSVPGTQHEQYFGPGTRLTVT.